Each of the 10 T cell receptor beta chains below was sequenced from the same sample in a study of beta chain features in type 1 diabetes. The sequenced template was cDNA made from the entire isolated RNA. Profiled with immunoSEQ multiplex PCR; TCRdb holds only in-frame clones, not every one. This sample carries fewer than 300,000 clones, approximately 20% of them seen once, and the ten largest clones take about 0.028%. No antigen has been identified for these receptors. Study findings and constraints: All four CD4+ subsets from Type 1 diabetes patients carried moderately but significantly shorter TCRB CDR3s.

The sequenced sample was naive CD4+ T cells from blood. The receptors derive from a woman between 35 and 50 years old with type 1 diabetes.

This chain connects TRBV28 to TRBJ1-1, with 9 positions matching TRBD1. V gave up 5 bases and J gave up 1 base; unmatched junction bases: 5. Germline V gene sequence: CDR1 MDHEN, CDR2 SYDVKM. The length of the CDR3 is 15 residues. In nucleotides, the CDR3 is TGTGCCAGCAGTACACCGGGACAGGGGAACACTGAAGCTTTCTTT. This translates into CASSTPGQGNTEAFF. Drawing the rest from reference TRBV28 and TRBJ1-1, the complete variable domain is DVKVTQSSRYLVKRTGEKVFLECVQDMDHENMFWYRQDPGLGLRLIYFSYDVKMKEKGDIPEGYSVSREKKERFSLILESASTNQTSMYLCASSTPGQGNTEAFFGQGTRLTVV.

This clone was observed a handful of times. The chain couples TRBV30 to TRBJ2-2; D remains unclear. CDR1 and CDR2 from the germline V gene are GTSNPN and SVGIG (reference sequence). Trimming pared 2 bases from V and 8 bases from J, leaving 9 bases between. CDR3 size: 12 residues. CDR3 loop: CAWSPYAGELFF. For the CDR3, the DNA is TGTGCCTGGAGTCCATATGCGGGGGAGCTGTTTTTT.

The chain employs TRBV4-1 and TRBJ2-7; D is ambiguous. Trimming took off 4 bases at V and 6 bases at J, with 10 bases between the two ends. The CDR3 extends over 12 amino acids. Germline lookup yields CDR1 MGHRA and CDR2 YSYEKL. The CDR3 region is CASSPAVGEQYF. CDR3 DNA sequence: TGCGCCAGCAGCCCCGCGGTGGGCGAGCAGTACTTC.

The rearrangement links TRBV2 to TRBJ2-5; D might be TRBD2 (5 bases). The CDR3 has 14 residues. CDR1 and CDR2 from the germline V gene are SNHLY and FYNNEI. V lost 7 bases and J lost 5, with 17 bases in between. CDR3 nucleotides: TGTGCCAGCATCTTGACGACTAATGGTGAGACCCAGTACTTC. This translates into CASILTTNGETQYF.

J is TRBJ2-5 and V is TRBV29-1; 11 nucleotides agree with TRBD2. The J segment lost 4 bases and the V segment lost 6 bases, leaving 7 bases of the junction unmatched. Germline V CDR1 and CDR2: SQVTM, ANQGSEA. CDR3 size: 14 residues. The CDR3 region has the DNA TGCAGCGTGGGTGTAGCGGGGGGGACAGAGACCCAGTACTTC. Translating it yields CSVGVAGGTETQYF.

This clone showed up just a few times. This chain connects TRBV15 to TRBJ2-7; the match to TRBD2 covers 15 bases. CDR3 size: 20 residues. V trimming: 0 bases; J trimming: 4 bases; junction bases outside the gene matches: 13. Germline V gene sequence: CDR1 LNHNV, CDR2 YYDKDF (reference sequence). The CDR3 reads CATSREKGTSGRPVSYEQYF. The CDR3 DNA is TGTGCCACCAGCAGAGAAAAAGGGACTAGCGGGAGGCCGGTCTCTTACGAGCAGTACTTC. Complete variable domain (other parts from reference TRBV15 and TRBJ2-7): DAMVIQNPRYQVTQFGKPVTLSCSQTLNHNVMYWYQQKSSQAPKLLFHYYDKDFNNEADTPDNFQSRRPNTSFCFLDIRSPGLGDTAMYLCATSREKGTSGRPVSYEQYFGPGTRLTVT.

This clone has a handful of counts. CDR3 region: CASCMGTNNEQFF. CDR3 bases: TGTGCCAGCTGTATGGGGACTAACAATGAGCAGTTCTTC. The chain employs TRBV7-2 and TRBJ2-1; TRBD2 matches 7 bases. Germline V gene lookup returns CDR1 SGHTA and CDR2 FQGNSA. The CDR3 loop spans 13 amino acids. J gave up 5 bases and V 8 bases, and 6 bases lay outside the gene matches.

The chain has TRBV2 and TRBJ1-6; 7 positions agree with TRBD1. Unmatched junction bases numbered 8, after V lost 6 bases and J lost 9 bases. Germline V gene lookup returns CDR1 SNHLY and CDR2 FYNNEI. The CDR3 is 14 amino acids. The DNA of the CDR3 is TGTGCCAGCAGCCGGGACAGTAATACTTCACCCCTCCACTTT. Its translation: CASSRDSNTSPLHF.

This chain joins TRBV7-2 and TRBJ2-1, with a weak D call TRBD1 (5 bases). Germline values: CDR1 SGHTA, CDR2 FQGNSA. The CDR3 has 16 amino acids. Trimming removed 6 bases from V and 3 bases from J, with 18 bases in between. The CDR3 bases are TGTGCCAGCAGTTTCCCCAGGGAAACCCTCTACAATGAGCAGTTCTTC. It is translated as CASSFPRETLYNEQFF.

The gene calls are TRBV4-3 and TRBJ2-3; D perhaps matches TRBD2 (6 bases). Looked up from germline, CDR1 is LGHNA and CDR2 is YSLEER. CDR3 length equals 16 residues. V lost 4 bases, J lost 1 base, and 15 bases lay in between. This CDR3 is CASSPGDRLGTDTQYF. CDR3 DNA: TGCGCCAGCAGCCCGGGAGACCGTTTGGGCACAGATACGCAGTATTTT.